The 3 T cell receptor beta chains below come from one sample, sequenced in a study of blood T cell repertoires in COVID-19. Repertoires were generated with immunoSEQ multiplex PCR, while TCRdb's copy carries only in-frame clones and drops some. This sample has about 240,000 clones, with around 87% found just once. Sequenced input: PBMCs or T cells enriched from blood (not recorded which). These receptors all stem from a middle-aged woman with acute COVID-19.

This clone was observed a few times. The J gene is TRBJ2-3, the V gene TRBV11-3; 7 nucleotides line up with TRBD2. The CDR3 is 14 residues long. Germline values: CDR1 SGHNT, CDR2 YENEEA. After removal of 3 bases from V and 2 bases from J, the junction contained 2 bases not matched to a gene. The CDR3 reads CASSLGGATDTQYF. DNA for the CDR3: TGTGCCAGCAGCTTGGGAGGGGCCACAGATACGCAGTATTTT.

The V call is TRBV18, the J call TRBJ1-1, with D possibly TRBD1 on 6 matching bases. The V and J ends lost 0 bases and 10 bases respectively, with 15 bases between them. CDR3 size: 14 residues. The germline gives CDR1 KGHSH, CDR2 LQKENI. CDR3 bases: TGTGCCAGCTCACCACCTAGGCAGGGGAATAGAGCTTTCTTT. This codes for CASSPPRQGNRAFF.

This chain joins TRBV11-3 and TRBJ2-3; 8 positions match TRBD2. Per the germline V gene, CDR1 is SGHNT and CDR2 is YENEEA. This CDR3 region has 15 residues. The V and J ends lost 3 bases and 3 bases, in that order; junction bases with no gene match: 5. In nucleotides, the CDR3 is TGTGCCAGCAGCTTGGATAGCGGGATGACAGATACGCAGTATTTT. This encodes CASSLDSGMTDTQYF.